The clone carrying this T cell receptor (beta chain) has a count of ten or more. Its antigen remains unidentified. The CDR3 runs 14 residues. V was clipped by 6 bases and J by 10 bases; unmatched bases: 9. CDR1 is MNHNS and CDR2 is SASEGT in the germline V gene. This record comes from a study of early T cells in non-severe SARS-CoV-2 infection. Turning to the study itself: The chains were unpaired, and the sequenced material was bulk RNA from unsorted whole blood. Findings and caveats of the study: The VDJdb matching leaned toward anti-spike CD8 responses and overlooked private and CD4 specificities.

Researchers attached unique molecular identifiers to individual cDNA molecules. Using its own MiXCR run on the 5' RACE reads, TCRdb lists one record per CDR3 protein. The sample contains about 40,000 distinct CDR3 sequences, around 4.5% of which appear only once. Material: whole blood. The chain couples TRBV6-1 to TRBJ1-6, with TRBD1 matching 7 bases. This receptor was taken from an adult who was a healthcare worker with PCR-confirmed SARS-CoV-2 infection or an uninfected control (not recorded which). The CDR3 bases are TGTGCCAGCAGGGATGACAGGGAGGTATCACCCCTCCACTTT. Amino acid sequence: CASRDDREVSPLHF.